This TCR beta chain was retrieved from a study of T cells in Graves' hyperthyroidism and ophthalmopathy. Study-level points and caveats: A 13 V-J model separated ophthalmopathy from stable hyperthyroidism. Researchers found most expanded thyroid clonotypes above 0.001 in blood as well.

Subjects aged 18 to 65 presented with newly diagnosed hyperthyroidism of less than 2 months' duration. The authors obtained PBMCs from roughly 9.7 ml of fresh peripheral blood. Germline V gene lookup returns CDR1 LGHDT and CDR2 YNNKEL (reference sequence). The CDR3 totals 15 residues. Between the trimmed V and J ends, which lost 0 bases and 5 bases, there was a span of 12 bases. In its sample, this clonotype was seen many times. Its specificity is not known. Amplified TCR beta CDR3 regions derived from RNA transcripts. Primed by the HTBI set, a first-round RT-PCR was run on the TCR CDR3. Each CDR3 protein is one row after TCRdb ran MiXCR on the multiplex PCR reads. The sample includes approximately 600,000 distinct CDR3 sequences, around 16% of them seen just once.

The J gene is TRBJ2-3, the V gene TRBV3-1, with D tentatively TRBD1 (5 bases). This receptor was obtained from a woman younger than 45 with Graves' hyperthyroidism. Material: blood. CDR3 DNA: TGTGCCAGCAGCCAAGATCAAGGGGTTGAAGATACGCAGTATTTT. This encodes CASSQDQGVEDTQYF.